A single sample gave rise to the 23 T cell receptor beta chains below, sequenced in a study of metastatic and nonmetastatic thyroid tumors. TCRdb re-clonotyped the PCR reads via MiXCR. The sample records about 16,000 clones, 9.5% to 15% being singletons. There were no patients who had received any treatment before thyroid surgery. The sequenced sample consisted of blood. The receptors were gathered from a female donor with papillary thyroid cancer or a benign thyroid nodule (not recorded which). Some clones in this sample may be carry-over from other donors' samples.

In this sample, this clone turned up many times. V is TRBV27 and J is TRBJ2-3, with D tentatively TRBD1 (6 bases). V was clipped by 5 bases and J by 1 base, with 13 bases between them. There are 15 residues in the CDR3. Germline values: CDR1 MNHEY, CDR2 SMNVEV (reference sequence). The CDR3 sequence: CASSLIGGGTDTQYF. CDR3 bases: TGTGCCAGCAGTCTAATAGGGGGTGGCACAGATACGCAGTATTTT.

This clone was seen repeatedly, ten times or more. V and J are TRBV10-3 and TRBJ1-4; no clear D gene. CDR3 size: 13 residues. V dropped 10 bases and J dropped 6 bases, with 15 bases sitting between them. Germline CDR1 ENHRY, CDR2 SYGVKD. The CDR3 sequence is CATQLREDEKLFF. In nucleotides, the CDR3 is TGTGCCACCCAATTGAGGGAGGATGAAAAACTGTTTTTT.

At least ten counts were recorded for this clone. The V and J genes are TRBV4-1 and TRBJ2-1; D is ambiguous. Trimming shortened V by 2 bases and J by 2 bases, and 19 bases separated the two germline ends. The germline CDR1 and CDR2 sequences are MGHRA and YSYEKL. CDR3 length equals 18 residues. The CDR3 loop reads CASSQRPLYTQAYNEQFF. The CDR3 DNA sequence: TGCGCCAGCAGCCAACGACCCCTATACACTCAGGCCTACAATGAGCAGTTCTTC.

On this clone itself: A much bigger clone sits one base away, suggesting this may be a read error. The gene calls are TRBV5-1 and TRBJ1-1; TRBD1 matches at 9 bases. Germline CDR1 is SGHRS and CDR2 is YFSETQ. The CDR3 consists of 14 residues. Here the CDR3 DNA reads TGCGCCCGCAGCCCTGGGACAGGGTCGGCTGAAGCTTTCTTT. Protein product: CARSPGTGSAEAFF.

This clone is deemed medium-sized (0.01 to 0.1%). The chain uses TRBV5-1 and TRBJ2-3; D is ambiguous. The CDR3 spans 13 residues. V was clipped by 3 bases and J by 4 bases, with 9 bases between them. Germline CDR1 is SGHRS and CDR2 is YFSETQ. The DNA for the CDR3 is TGCGCCAGCAGCTCCCGCGAAGCAGATACGCAGTATTTT. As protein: CASSSREADTQYF. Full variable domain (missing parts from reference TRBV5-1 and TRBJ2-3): KAGVTQTPRYLIKTRGQQVTLSCSPISGHRSVSWYQQTPGQGLQFLFEYFSETQRNKGNFPGRFSGRQFSNSRSEMNVSTLELGDSALYLCASSSREADTQYFGPGTRLTVL.

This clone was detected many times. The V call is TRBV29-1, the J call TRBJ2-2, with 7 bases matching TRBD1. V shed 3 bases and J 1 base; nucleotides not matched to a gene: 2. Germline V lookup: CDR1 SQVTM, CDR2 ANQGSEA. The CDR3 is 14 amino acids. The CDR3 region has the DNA TGCAGCGTTGATAGACAGGGGAACACCGGGGAGCTGTTTTTT. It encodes CSVDRQGNTGELFF.

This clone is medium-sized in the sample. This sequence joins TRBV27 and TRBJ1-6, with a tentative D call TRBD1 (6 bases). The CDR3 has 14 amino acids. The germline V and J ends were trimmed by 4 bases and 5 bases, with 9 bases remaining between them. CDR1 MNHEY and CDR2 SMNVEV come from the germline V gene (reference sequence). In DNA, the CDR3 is TGTGCCAGCAGTTCCTGGACAGATAATTCACCCCTCCACTTT. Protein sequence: CASSSWTDNSPLHF.

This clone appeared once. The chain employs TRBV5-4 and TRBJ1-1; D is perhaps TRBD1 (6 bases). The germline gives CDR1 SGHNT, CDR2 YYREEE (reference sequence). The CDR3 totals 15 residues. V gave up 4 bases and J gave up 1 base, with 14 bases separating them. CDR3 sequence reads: CASSVEQGGNTEAFF. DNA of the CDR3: TGTGCCAGCAGCGTCGAACAGGGAGGGAACACTGAAGCTTTCTTT.

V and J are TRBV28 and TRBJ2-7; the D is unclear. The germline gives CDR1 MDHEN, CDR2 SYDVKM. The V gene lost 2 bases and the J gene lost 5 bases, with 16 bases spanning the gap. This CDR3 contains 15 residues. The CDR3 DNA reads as TGTGCCAGCAGTTTAATGGGTAGCTCTACCGACGAGCAGTACTTC. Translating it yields CASSLMGSSTDEQYF.

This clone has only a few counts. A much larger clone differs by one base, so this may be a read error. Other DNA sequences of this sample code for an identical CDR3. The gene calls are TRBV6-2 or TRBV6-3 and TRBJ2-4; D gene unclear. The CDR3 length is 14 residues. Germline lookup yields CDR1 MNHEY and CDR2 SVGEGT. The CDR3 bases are TGTGCCAGCGCGCCGTCTCTAGGCAAAAACATTCAGTATTTC. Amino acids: CASAPSLGKNIQYF.

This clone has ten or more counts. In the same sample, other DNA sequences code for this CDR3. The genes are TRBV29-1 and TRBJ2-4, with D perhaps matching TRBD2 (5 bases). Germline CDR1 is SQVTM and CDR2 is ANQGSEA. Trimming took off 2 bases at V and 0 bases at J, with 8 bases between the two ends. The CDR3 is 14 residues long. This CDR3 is CSVEPAGAKNIQYF. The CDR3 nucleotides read TGCAGCGTTGAACCTGCGGGAGCCAAAAACATTCAGTACTTC. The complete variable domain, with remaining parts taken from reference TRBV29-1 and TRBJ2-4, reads SAVISQKPSRDICQRGTSLTIQCQVDSQVTMMFWYRQQPGQSLTLIATANQGSEATYESGFVIDKFPISRPNLTFSTLTVSNMSPEDSSIYLCSVEPAGAKNIQYFGAGTRLSVL.

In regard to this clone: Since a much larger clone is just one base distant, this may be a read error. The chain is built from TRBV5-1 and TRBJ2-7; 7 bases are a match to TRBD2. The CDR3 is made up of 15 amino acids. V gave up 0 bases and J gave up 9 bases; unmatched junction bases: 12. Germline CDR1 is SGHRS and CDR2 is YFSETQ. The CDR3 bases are TGCGCCAGCAGCTTGGTTGGCGGGAGCGCTTACTGGCAGTACTTC. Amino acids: CASSLVGGSAYWQYF. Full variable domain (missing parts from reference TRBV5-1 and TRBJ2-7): KAGVTQTPRYLIKTRGQQVTLSCSPISGHRSVSWYQQTPGQGLQFLFEYFSETQRNKGNFPGRFSGRQFSNSRSEMNVSTLELGDSALYLCASSLVGGSAYWQYFGPGTRLTVT.

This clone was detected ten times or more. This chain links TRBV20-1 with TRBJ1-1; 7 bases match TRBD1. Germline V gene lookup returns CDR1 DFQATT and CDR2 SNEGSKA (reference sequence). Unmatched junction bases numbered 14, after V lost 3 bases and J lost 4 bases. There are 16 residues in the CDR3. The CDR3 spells CSARMTGRLGVTEAFF. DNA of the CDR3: TGCAGTGCTAGGATGACAGGGAGATTAGGAGTCACTGAAGCTTTCTTT.

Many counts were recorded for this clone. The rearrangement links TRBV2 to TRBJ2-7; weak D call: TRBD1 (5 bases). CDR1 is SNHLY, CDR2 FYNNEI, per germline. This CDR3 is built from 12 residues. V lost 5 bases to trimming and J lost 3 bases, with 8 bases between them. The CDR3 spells CASSPRVYEQYF. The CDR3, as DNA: TGTGCCAGCAGTCCCAGGGTCTACGAGCAGTACTTC.

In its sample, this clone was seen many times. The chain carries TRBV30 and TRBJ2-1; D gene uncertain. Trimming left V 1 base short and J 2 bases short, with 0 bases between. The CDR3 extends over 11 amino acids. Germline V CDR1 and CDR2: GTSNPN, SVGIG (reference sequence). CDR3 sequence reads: CAWSAYNEQFF. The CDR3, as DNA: TGTGCCTGGAGTGCCTACAATGAGCAGTTCTTC. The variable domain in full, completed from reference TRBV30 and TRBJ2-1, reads SQTIHQWPATLVQPVGSPLSLECTVEGTSNPNLYWYRQAAGRGLQLLFYSVGIGQISSEVPQNLSASRPQDRQFILSSKKLLLSDSGFYLCAWSAYNEQFFGPGTRLTVL.

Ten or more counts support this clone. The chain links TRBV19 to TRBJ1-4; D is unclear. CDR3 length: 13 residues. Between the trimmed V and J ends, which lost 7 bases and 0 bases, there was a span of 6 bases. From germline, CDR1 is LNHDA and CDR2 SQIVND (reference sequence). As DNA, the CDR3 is TGTGCCAGTAAAAAAGCAACTAATGAAAAACTGTTTTTT. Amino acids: CASKKATNEKLFF.

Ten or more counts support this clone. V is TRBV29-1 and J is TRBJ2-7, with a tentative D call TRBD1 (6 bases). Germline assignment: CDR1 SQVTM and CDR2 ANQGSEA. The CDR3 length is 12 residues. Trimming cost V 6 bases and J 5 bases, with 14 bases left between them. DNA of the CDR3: TGCAGCGTCTCACAGGGTACGAACGAGCAGTACTTC. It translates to CSVSQGTNEQYF.

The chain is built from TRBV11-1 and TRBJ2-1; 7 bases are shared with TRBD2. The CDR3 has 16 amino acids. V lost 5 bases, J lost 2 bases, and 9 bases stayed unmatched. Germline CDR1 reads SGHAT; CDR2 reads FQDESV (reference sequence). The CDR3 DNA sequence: TGTGCCAGCAGCCCGCCAAGCGGGGCTACCTACAATGAGCAGTTCTTC. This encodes CASSPPSGATYNEQFF.

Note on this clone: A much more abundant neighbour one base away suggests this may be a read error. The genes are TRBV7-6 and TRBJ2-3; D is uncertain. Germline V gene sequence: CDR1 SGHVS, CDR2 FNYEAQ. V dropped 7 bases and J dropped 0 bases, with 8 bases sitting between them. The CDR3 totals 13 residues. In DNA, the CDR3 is TGTGCCAGCATCCGATTAAGCACAGATACGCAGTATTTT. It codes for CASIRLSTDTQYF.

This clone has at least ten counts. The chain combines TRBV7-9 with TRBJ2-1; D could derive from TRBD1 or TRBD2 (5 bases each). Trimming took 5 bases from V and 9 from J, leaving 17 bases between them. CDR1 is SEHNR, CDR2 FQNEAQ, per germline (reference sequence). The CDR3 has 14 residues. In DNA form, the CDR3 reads TGTGCCAGCAGCCATGGGACGGCCCTCCTTGAGCAGTTCTTC. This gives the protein CASSHGTALLEQFF.

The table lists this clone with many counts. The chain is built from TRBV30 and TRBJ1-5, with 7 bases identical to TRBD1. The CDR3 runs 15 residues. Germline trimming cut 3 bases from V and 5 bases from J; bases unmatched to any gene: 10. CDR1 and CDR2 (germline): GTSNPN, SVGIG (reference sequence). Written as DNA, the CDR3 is TGTGCCTGGAGGGCACAGGGGAGAGGTGATCAGCCCCAGCATTTT. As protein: CAWRAQGRGDQPQHF.

The CDR3 protein is CASSEALAGGPDTQYF. The DNA of the CDR3 is TGTGCCAGCAGTGAAGCGCTAGCGGGGGGGCCAGATACGCAGTATTTT. This chain joins TRBV6-1 and TRBJ2-3; 12 bases agree with TRBD2. Germline-derived CDR1 and CDR2 are MNHNS and SASEGT. This CDR3 region has 16 residues. With V trimmed by 0 bases and J by 4 bases, 2 bases remained unmatched.

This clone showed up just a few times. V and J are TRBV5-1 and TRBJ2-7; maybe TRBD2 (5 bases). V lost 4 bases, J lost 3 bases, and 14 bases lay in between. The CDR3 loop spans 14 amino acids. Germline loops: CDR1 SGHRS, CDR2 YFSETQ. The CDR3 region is CASSELALSYEQYF. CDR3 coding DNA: TGCGCCAGCAGCGAGCTAGCCCTCAGCTACGAGCAGTACTTC.